In its sample, the clone carrying this T cell receptor (beta chain) was seen once. The antigen is unknown. This entry belongs to a study of regulatory T cells in long-lasting Graves disease. Regarding the study as a whole: The work looked only at peripheral blood and did not look at thyroid tissue. The study found persistent patients shared more public clonotypes (approximately 2,700) than new patients (approximately 870).

Noted time point: newly diagnosed GD, antithyroid drugs for less than 3 months. With RNA extracted from PBMCs as input, the TCR library was made. According to the study, TCR beta libraries were built with iRepertoire HTBI primers and CDR3-region Arm-PCR. TCRdb fed the multiplex PCR reads into MiXCR, producing one record per CDR3 protein. The sample shows about 360,000 distinct CDR3 sequences, 15% to 20% of them seen only once. These same data were also listed under a study on T cells in Graves' hyperthyroidism and ophthalmopathy. That investigation notes: HTBI primers were used for first-round RT-PCR of the TCR CDR3.

This sample comprised peripheral blood mononuclear cells (PBMCs), obtained at new diagnosis, from a patient treated with antithyroid drugs. The receptor was isolated from a woman in her late teens or twenties with Graves disease.

The DNA for the CDR3 is TGTGCCAGCAGCTTCTGGACTAGCGGGAGGAAGCAGTTCTTC. It encodes CASSFWTSGRKQFF. J is TRBJ2-1 and V is TRBV7-9, with 14 bases that match TRBD2. Germline CDR1 is SEHNR and CDR2 is FQNEAQ (reference sequence). This CDR3 region has 14 residues. V shed 3 bases and J 11 bases; nucleotides not matched to a gene: 3. Full variable domain (remainder filled in from reference TRBV7-9 and TRBJ2-1): DTGVSQNPRHKITKRGQNVTFRCDPISEHNRLYWYRQTLGQGPEFLTYFQNEAQLEKSRLLSDRFSAERPKGSFSTLEIQRTEQGDSAMYLCASSFWTSGRKQFFGPGTRLTVL.